These T cell receptor beta chains were read from a single sample in a study of Graves' ophthalmopathy and Graves' hyperthyroidism. Each CDR3 protein is one row after TCRdb ran MiXCR on the multiplex PCR reads. The sample gives just over 600,000 distinct CDR3 sequences, about a fifth of which show up once; roughly 7.4% is in the top ten. Sequences were obtained from peripheral blood. The receptors here all came from a woman aged 18-35 years with stable Graves' hyperthyroidism. Some clones in this sample may be carry-over from other donors' samples. Each CDR3 is given with its conserved first and last residue.

V | CDR3
TRBV6-5 | CASSLQGAAYEQYF
TRBV6-2/TRBV6-3 | CASSYSPRTGYEQYF
TRBV27 | CASSLESQGGTEAFF
TRBV7-9 | CASSHLRSYAFF
TRBV20-1 | CSARSYLGTRQETQYF
TRBV6-2/TRBV6-3 | CASSYIEIFSSGANVLTF
TRBV15 | CATSRAANTEAFF
TRBV3-1 | CASSYQGFAEAFF
TRBV15 | CATSGYRDEKLFF
TRBV12-3/TRBV12-4 | CASSTLAGGYEQYF
TRBV9 | CASSVWDRLSPNTGELFF
TRBV20-1 | CSARGSGNTIYF
TRBV12-3/TRBV12-4 | CASSLYTGTDQPQHF
TRBV12-3/TRBV12-4 | CASSLAGRNSNQPQHF
TRBV25-1 | CASRFGGRTEAFF
TRBV5-1 | CASSTTRGDLEAFF
TRBV19 | CASRLAGLNTGELFF
TRBV11-1 | CASSLAGTGELFF
TRBV27 | CASSWRLSNEQYF
TRBV9 | CASSVGDSRDQPQHF
TRBV6-5 | CASSYSGDRSNYEQYF
TRBV6-5 | CASSLRGVSNQPQHF
TRBV29-1 | CSVGGRGGSEAFF
TRBV12-3/TRBV12-4 | CASGEWEAFF
TRBV12-3/TRBV12-4 | CASSSGPAFWAFF
TRBV20-1 | CSAIGTQGVVGYTF
TRBV29-1 | CSVAPVIGTGNTIYF
TRBV6-2/TRBV6-3 | CASSSTGTGRSYEQYF
TRBV28 | CASSVIAGGPYEQYF
TRBV6-5 | CASSWDRADYSYTF
TRBV3-1 | CASSQETGWTKATGELFF
TRBV6-1 | CASNKDILVYEQYF
TRBV20-1 | CSARGELSYEQYF
TRBV11-2 | CASSLGDREEDYTF
TRBV6-1 | CASRQRGTANYEQYF
TRBV30 | CAWSVWVYSEAFF
TRBV27 | CASSLRWVSGANVLTF
TRBV20-1 | CSASGGDSETQYF
TRBV3-1 | CASSPGLAGGNANTGELFF
TRBV18 | CASSPRQSEGEAFF
TRBV12-3/TRBV12-4 | CASAISYEQYF
TRBV6-1 | CASSRDSLNTEAFF
TRBV12-3/TRBV12-4 | CASTPRGGEGYGYTF
TRBV4-1 | CASSTLWPGGSETQYF
TRBV6-1 | CASSPAGVNYGYTF
TRBV19 | CASRIGTEAFF
TRBV15 | CATSLLARGTDTQYF